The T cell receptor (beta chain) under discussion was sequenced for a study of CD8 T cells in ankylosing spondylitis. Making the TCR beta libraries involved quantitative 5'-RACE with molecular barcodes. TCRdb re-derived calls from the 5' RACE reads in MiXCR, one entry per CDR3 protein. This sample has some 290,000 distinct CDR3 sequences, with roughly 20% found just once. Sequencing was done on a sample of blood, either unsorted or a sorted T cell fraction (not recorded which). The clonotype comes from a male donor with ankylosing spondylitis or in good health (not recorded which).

The chain's CDR3 is CASSQDGAGANEKLFF. The DNA for the CDR3 is TGCGCCAGCAGCCAAGATGGAGCAGGGGCAAATGAAAAACTGTTTTTT. The rearrangement uses TRBV4-1 and TRBJ1-4, with D perhaps TRBD1 (6 bases). The CDR3 has 16 amino acids. Germline CDR1 reads MGHRA; CDR2 reads YSYEKL. V gave up 0 bases and J gave up 5 bases, with 13 bases separating them.